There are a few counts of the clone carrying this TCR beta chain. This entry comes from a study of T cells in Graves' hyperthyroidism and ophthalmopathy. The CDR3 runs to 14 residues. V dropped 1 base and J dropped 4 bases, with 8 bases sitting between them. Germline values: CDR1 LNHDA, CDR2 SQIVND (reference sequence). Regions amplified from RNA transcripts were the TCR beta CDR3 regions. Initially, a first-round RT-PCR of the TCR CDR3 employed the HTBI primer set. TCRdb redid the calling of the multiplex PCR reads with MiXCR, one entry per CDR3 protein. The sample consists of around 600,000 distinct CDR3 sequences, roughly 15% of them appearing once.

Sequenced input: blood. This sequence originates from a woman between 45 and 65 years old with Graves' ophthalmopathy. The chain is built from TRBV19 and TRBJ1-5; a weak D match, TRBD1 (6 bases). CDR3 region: CASSIVTGNQPQHF. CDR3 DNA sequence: TGTGCCAGTAGTATAGTCACAGGGAATCAGCCCCAGCATTTT.